This TCR beta chain appears in the sequencing data of a study of shared T cell receptors in the human thymus. Germline V lookup: CDR1 SGDLS, CDR2 YYNGEE. CDR3 length: 14 residues. V was trimmed by 4 bases and J by 2 bases, leaving 10 bases between them. Assay used: immunoSEQ multiplex PCR; TCRdb lists only in-frame clones, some missing. The top ten clones hold around 0.0094% of a sample with more than 550,000 clones, approximately 83% of them seen once. These same data were also listed under a study on human thymus T cells. Per that study: Thymus specimens were resections from corrective heart surgery. It looked as if thymic and blood repertoires used V and J genes in a biased way. Related research examined unrelated individuals and reported that their thymic repertoires overlapped highly.

The clonotype originates from a girl under two years old with a congenital heart defect. Sequenced input: thymocytes. The chain combines TRBV9 with TRBJ1-3; D is ambiguous. CDR3 nucleotide sequence: TGTGCCAGCAGCTCCACCCGCGCTGGAAACACCATATATTTT. It codes for CASSSTRAGNTIYF.